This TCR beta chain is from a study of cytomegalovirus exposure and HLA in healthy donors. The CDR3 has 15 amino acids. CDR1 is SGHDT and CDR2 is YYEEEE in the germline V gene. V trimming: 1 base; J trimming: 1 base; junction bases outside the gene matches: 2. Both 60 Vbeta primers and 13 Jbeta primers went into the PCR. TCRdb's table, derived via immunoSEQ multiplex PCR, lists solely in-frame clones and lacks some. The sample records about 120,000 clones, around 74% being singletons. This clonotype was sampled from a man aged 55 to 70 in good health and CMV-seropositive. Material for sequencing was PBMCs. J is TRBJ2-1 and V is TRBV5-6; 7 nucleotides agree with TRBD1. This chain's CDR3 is CASSLWDRSYNEQFF. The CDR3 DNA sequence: TGTGCCAGCAGCTTGTGGGACAGATCCTACAATGAGCAGTTCTTC.